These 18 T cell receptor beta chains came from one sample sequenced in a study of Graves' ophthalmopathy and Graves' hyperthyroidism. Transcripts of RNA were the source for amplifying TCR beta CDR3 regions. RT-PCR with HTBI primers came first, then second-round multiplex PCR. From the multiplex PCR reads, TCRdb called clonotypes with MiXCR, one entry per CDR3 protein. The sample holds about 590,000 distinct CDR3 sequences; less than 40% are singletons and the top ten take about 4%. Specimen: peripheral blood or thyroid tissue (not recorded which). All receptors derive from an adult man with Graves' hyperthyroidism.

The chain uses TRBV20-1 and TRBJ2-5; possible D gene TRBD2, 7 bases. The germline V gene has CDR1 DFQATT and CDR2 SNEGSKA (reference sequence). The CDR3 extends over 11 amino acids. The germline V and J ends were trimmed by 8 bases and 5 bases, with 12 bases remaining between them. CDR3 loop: CSLAGAETQYF. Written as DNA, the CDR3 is TGCAGTTTGGCGGGGGCTGAGACCCAGTACTTC.

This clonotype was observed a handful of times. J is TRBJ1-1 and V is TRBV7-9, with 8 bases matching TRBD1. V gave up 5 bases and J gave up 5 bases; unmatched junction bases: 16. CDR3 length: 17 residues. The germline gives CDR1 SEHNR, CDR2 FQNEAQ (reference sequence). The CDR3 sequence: CASSLIKARTGWTEAFF. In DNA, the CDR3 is TGTGCCAGCAGCCTAATAAAAGCGAGGACAGGGTGGACTGAAGCTTTCTTT.

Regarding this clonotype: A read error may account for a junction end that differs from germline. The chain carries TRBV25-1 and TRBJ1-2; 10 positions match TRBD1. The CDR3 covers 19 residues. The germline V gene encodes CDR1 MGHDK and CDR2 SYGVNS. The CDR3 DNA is TGTGCCAGCAGCCCTGCGGGTGGCGGGACAGGGGCTGCATTATATGGCTACGCCTTC. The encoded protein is CASSPAGGGTGAALYGYAF.

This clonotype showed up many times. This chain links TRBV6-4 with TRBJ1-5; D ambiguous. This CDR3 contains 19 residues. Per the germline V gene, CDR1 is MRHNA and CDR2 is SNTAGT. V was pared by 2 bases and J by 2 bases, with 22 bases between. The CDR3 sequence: CASSDPQFVTEQRNQPQHF. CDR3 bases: TGTGCCAGCAGTGACCCACAGTTTGTAACGGAGCAACGCAATCAGCCCCAGCATTTT.

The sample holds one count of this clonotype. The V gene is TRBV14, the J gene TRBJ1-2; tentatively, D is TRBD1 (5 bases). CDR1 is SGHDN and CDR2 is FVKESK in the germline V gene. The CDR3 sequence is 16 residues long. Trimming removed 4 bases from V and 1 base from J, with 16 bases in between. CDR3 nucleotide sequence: TGTGCCAGCAGCCCTCTAGCGGGGGGAGGTAACTATGGCTACACCTTC. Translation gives CASSPLAGGGNYGYTF.

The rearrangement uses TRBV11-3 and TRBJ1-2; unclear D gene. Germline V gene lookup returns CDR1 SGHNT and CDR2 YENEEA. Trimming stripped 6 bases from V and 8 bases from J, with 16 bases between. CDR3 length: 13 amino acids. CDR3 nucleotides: TGTGCCAGCAGTCCGGGCGCGCTCCGGGGCTACACCTTC. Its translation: CASSPGALRGYTF.

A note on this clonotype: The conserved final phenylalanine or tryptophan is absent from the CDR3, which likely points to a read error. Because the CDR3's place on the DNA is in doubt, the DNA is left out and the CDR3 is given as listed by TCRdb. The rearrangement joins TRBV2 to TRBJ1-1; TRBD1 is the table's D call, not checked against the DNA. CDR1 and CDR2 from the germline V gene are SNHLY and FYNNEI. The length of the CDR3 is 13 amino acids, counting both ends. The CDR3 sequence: CASSEGQGGRIFS.

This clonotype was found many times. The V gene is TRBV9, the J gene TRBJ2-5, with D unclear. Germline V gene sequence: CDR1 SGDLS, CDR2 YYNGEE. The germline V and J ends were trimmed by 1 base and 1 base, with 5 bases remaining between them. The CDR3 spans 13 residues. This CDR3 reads CASSVTFQETQYF. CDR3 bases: TGTGCCAGCAGCGTAACCTTCCAAGAGACCCAGTACTTC.

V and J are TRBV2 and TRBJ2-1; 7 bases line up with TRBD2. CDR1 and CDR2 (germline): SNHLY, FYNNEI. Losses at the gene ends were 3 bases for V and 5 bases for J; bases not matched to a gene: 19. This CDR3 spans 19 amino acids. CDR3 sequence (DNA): TGTGCCAGCAGTGACGGGTTTTTAGGACGGCTAGCGGACAACAATGAGCAGTTCTTC. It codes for CASSDGFLGRLADNNEQFF.

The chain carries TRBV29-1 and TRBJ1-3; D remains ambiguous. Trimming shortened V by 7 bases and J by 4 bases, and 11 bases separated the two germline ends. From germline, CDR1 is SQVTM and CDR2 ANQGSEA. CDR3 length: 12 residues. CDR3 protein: CSGRLAGNTIYF. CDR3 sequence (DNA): TGCAGCGGACGACTAGCCGGAAACACCATATATTTT. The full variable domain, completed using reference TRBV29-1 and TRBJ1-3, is SAVISQKPSRDICQRGTSLTIQCQVDSQVTMMFWYRQQPGQSLTLIATANQGSEATYESGFVIDKFPISRPNLTFSTLTVSNMSPEDSSIYLCSGRLAGNTIYFGEGSWLTVV.

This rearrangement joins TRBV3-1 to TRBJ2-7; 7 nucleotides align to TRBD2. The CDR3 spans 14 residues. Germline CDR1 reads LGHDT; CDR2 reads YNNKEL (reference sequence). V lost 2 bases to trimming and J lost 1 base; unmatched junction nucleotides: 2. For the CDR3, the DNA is TGTGCCAGCAGCCAACTAGCGGTGTCCTACGAGCAGTACTTC. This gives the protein CASSQLAVSYEQYF.

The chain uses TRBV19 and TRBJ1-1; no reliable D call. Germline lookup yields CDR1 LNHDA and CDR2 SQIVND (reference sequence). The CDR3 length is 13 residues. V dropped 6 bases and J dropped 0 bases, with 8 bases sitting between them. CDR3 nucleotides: TGTGCCAGTAGGAGACAAATGAACACTGAAGCTTTCTTT. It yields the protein CASRRQMNTEAFF.

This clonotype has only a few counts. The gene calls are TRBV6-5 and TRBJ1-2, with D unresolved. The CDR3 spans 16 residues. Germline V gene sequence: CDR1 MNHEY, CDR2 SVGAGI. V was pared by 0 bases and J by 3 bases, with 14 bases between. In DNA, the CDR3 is TGTGCCAGCAGTTACTCGATCGCGGCAAGTGACTATGGCTACACCTTC. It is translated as CASSYSIAASDYGYTF.

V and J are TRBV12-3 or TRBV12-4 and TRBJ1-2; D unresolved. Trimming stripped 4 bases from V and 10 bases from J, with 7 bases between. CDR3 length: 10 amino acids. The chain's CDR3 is CASSYSPYTF. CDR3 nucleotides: TGTGCCAGCAGTTACTCGCCCTACACCTTC.

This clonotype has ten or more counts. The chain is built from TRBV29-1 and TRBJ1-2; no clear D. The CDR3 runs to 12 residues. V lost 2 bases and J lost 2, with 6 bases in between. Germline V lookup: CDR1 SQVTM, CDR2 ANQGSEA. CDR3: CSVELRNYGYTF. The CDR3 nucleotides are TGCAGCGTTGAACTCCGGAACTATGGCTACACCTTC.

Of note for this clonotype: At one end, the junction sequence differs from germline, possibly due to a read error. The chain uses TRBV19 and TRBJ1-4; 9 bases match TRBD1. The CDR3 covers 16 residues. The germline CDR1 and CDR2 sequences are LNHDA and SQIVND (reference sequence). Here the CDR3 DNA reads TGTGCCAGTAGTCCCGGGACAGGGCAGACTAGTGAAAAACTGTTTTTT. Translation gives CASSPGTGQTSEKLFF.

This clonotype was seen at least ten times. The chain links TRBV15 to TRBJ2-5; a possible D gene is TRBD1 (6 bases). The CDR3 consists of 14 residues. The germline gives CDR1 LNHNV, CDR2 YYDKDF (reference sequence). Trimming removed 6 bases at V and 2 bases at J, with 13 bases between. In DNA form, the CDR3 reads TGTGCCACCAGAGATTATGGACAGCAAGAGACCCAGTACTTC. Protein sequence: CATRDYGQQETQYF.

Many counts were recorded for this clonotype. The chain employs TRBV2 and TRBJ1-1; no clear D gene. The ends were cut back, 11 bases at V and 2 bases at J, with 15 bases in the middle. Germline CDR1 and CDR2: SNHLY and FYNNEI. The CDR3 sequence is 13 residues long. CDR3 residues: CAAREERNTEAFF. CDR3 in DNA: TGTGCCGCGAGGGAGGAAAGAAACACTGAAGCTTTCTTT.